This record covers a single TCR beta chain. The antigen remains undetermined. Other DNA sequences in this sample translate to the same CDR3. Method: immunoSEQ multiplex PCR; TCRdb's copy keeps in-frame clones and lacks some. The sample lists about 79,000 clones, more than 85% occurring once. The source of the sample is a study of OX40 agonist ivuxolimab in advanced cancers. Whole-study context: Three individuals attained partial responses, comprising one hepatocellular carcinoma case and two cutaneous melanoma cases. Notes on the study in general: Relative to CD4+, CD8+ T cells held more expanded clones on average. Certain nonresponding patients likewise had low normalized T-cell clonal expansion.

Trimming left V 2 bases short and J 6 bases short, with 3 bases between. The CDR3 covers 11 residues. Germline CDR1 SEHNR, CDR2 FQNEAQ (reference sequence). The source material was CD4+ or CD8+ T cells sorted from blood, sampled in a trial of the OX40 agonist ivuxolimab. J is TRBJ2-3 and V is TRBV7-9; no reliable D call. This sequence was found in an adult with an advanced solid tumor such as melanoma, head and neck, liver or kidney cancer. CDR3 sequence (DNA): TGTGCCAGCAGCTTACCGGATACGCAGTATTTT. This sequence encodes CASSLPDTQYF.